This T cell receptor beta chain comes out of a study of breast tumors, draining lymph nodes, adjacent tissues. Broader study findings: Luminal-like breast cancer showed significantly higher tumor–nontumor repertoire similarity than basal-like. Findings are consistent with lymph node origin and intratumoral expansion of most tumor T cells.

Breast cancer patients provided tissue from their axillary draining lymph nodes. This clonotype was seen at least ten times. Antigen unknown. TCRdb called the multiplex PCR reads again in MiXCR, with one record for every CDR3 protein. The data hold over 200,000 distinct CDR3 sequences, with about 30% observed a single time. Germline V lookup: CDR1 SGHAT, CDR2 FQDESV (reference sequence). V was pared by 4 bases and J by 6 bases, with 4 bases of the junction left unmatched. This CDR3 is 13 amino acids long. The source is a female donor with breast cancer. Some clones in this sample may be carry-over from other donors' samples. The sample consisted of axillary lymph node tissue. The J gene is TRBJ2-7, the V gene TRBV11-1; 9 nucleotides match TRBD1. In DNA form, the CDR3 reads TGTGCCAGCAGCTGGGGACAGGGCTCCGAGCAGTACTTC. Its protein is CASSWGQGSEQYF.